This T cell receptor beta chain is from a study of CD8 T cells in ankylosing spondylitis. Trimming stripped 3 bases from V and 4 bases from J, with 9 bases between. The CDR3 covers 13 residues. The germline V gene has CDR1 SGHKS and CDR2 YYEKEE (reference sequence). Study-level results: A motif in TCR beta, a set of seven to nine highly homologous variants, appeared characteristic of ankylosing spondylitis blood. Significant enrichment of disease-linked clones was reportedly seen in matched ankylosing spondylitis synovial fluid.

This clonotype was observed at least ten times. The antigen remains unidentified. Using quantitative 5'-RACE with molecular barcodes, the authors made TCR beta libraries. TCRdb reprocessed the 5' RACE reads via MiXCR and lists one record per CDR3 protein. The sample shows some 840,000 distinct CDR3 sequences, about 10% of them seen only once. The rearrangement uses TRBV5-5 and TRBJ2-3, with a tentative D call TRBD2 (7 bases). Sequences were obtained from blood, either unsorted or a sorted T cell fraction (not recorded which). This clonotype was obtained from a male donor with ankylosing spondylitis. The CDR3 nucleotides are TGTGCCAGCAGCTGGGAGGGGGCAGATACGCAGTATTTT. Amino acids: CASSWEGADTQYF.